The rows below give T cell receptor beta chains drawn from one sample of a study of regulatory T cells in long-lasting Graves disease. Using its own MiXCR run on the multiplex PCR reads, TCRdb lists one record per CDR3 protein. The sample includes roughly 500,000 distinct CDR3 sequences, about a fifth of them seen just once. Source: peripheral blood mononuclear cells (PBMCs), taken when the disease was refractory, from a patient treated with antithyroid drugs. These receptors originate from a female donor with Graves disease. The conserved cysteine and the conserved F or W are not part of the CDR3 here. D genes are given only for firm matches.

CDR3 | J | V | D
ASSYGGQGVYEQY | TRBJ2-7 | TRBV6-2/TRBV6-3 | .
ATSDSLGSGANVLT | TRBJ2-6 | TRBV24-1 | .
ASSHDGGVSTEAF | TRBJ1-1 | TRBV5-1 | .
ASSQGPTGAYEQY | TRBJ2-7 | TRBV3-1 | .
ASSTTPSYEQY | TRBJ2-7 | TRBV19 | .
ASSFLPQGADTGELF | TRBJ2-2 | TRBV7-6 | TRBD1
ASSISPLGPYEQY | TRBJ2-7 | TRBV19 | .
SVEDLFSDLYGYI | TRBJ1-2 | TRBV29-1 | .
ASSLMQTKGFYGYT | TRBJ1-2 | TRBV5-1 | .
AWSHGGRETQY | . | TRBV30 | TRBD2
SARGHRTEAF | TRBJ1-1 | TRBV20-1 | .
ASSLEFQGSHEQY | TRBJ2-7 | TRBV13 | .
ASSVGDTWGKNIQY | TRBJ2-4 | TRBV9 | .
ASSTPLGEQY | TRBJ2-7 | TRBV27 | .
ASNLGRGPRWSNQPQH | TRBJ1-5 | TRBV28 | TRBD1
ASRGAGGPYNEQF | TRBJ2-1 | TRBV6-2/TRBV6-3 | TRBD2
ASSLARGPLLGTQY | TRBJ2-5 | TRBV7-9 | .
ASSFRWNRGRFVEQF | TRBJ2-1 | TRBV7-2 | .
SARGTSGTQETQY | TRBJ2-5 | TRBV20-1 | TRBD2
ASSRLGPTYEQY | TRBJ2-7 | TRBV7-2 | .
ASSSRGGETQY | TRBJ2-5 | TRBV9 | TRBD2
ASSLARNSYEQY | TRBJ2-7 | TRBV27 | .
ASSLAGVVYGYT | TRBJ1-2 | TRBV7-9 | .
ASSLPNEQF | TRBJ2-1 | TRBV7-9 | .
ASSTGDRGRGGTEAF | TRBJ1-1 | TRBV28 | TRBD1
ASSYRDPDGGEAF | TRBJ1-1 | TRBV5-1 | .
AWSVGSGANVLT | TRBJ2-6 | TRBV30 | .
ASSYISGGNTIY | TRBJ1-3 | TRBV6-5 | .
ASSGDRLAAISYEQY | TRBJ2-7 | TRBV2 | TRBD2
ACSLGTGPNYGYT | TRBJ1-2 | TRBV2 | TRBD1
ASRPNRVRDAEAF | TRBJ1-1 | TRBV12-3/TRBV12-4 | .
SANSSGGVYSNQPQH | TRBJ1-5 | TRBV29-1 | .
ASSTGTSGIRPYEQY | TRBJ2-7 | TRBV3-1 | TRBD2
ASTQGSHGYT | TRBJ1-2 | TRBV12-3/TRBV12-4 | .
ASSEGAFKAF | TRBJ1-1 | TRBV28 | TRBD1
ASSLRRGYGYT | TRBJ1-2 | TRBV7-2 | .
ASRTGHSNQPQH | TRBJ1-5 | TRBV6-1 | .
SARPLNTYEQY | TRBJ2-7 | TRBV20-1 | .
ASRQGGYGYT | TRBJ1-2 | TRBV2 | TRBD1
ASTYGQGYEAF | TRBJ1-1 | TRBV5-1 | TRBD1
SATSGGQETQY | TRBJ2-5 | TRBV20-1 | .
ASSLWGSGQPQH | TRBJ1-5 | TRBV5-4 | .
SVETGTGYGYT | TRBJ1-2 | TRBV29-1 | TRBD1
ASSPHSPGQGLNEQY | TRBJ2-7 | TRBV7-2 | TRBD1
ASTTRTKDTQY | TRBJ2-3 | TRBV28 | .
ASSRTGRNNSPLH | TRBJ1-6 | TRBV27 | TRBD1
ASSQRQGAQPQH | TRBJ1-5 | TRBV6-1 | TRBD1
SARPRDNYEQY | TRBJ2-7 | TRBV20-1 | .
ASSPSTGLGGNEQY | TRBJ2-7 | TRBV5-6 | .
ASKLQGFHEQY | TRBJ2-7 | TRBV27 | .
SANAAGVEGD | TRBJ2-7 | TRBV20-1 | TRBD2